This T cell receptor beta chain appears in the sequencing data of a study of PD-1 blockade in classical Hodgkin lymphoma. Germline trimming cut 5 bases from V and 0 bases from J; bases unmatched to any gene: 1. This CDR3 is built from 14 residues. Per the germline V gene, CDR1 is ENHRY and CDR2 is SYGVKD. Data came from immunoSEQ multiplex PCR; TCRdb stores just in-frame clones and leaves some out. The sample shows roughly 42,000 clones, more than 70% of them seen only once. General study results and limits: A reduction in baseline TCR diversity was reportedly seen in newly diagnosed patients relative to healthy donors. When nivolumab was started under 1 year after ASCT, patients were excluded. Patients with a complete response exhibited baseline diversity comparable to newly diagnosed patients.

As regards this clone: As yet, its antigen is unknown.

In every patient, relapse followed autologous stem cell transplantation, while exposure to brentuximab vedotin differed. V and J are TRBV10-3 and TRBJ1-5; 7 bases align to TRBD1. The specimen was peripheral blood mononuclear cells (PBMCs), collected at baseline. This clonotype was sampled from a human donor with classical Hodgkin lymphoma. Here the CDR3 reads CAISQGVSNQPQHF. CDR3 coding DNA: TGTGCCATCAGTCAGGGGGTTAGCAATCAGCCCCAGCATTTT.